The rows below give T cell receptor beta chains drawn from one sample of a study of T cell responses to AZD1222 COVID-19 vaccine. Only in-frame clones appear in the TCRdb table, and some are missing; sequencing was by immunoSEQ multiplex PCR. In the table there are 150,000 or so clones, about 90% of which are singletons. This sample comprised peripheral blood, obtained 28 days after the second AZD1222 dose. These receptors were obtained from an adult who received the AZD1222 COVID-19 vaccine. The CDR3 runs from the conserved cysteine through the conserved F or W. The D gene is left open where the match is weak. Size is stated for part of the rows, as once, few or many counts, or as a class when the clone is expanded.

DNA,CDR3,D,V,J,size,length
TGTGCCAGCAGTTCCGGACAAGCCTCTTCACCCCTCCACTTT,CASSSGQASSPLHF,.,TRBV28,TRBJ1-6,.,14
TGTGCCAGCAGCCAAGGGACAGCACGAGACACAGATACGCAGTATTTT,CASSQGTARDTDTQYF,.,TRBV14,TRBJ2-3,.,16
TGCGCCAGCAGCTTCGACAGGGGCGAGCAGTACTTC,CASSFDRGEQYF,TRBD1,TRBV5-1,TRBJ2-7,once,12
TGTGCCAGCAGCTTACAAAGCTCTGGGGCCAACGTCCTGACTTTC,CASSLQSSGANVLTF,.,TRBV3-1/TRBV3-2,TRBJ2-6,.,15
TGTGCCAGCAGAGGACTTAATCAGCCCCAGCATTTT,CASRGLNQPQHF,.,TRBV27,TRBJ1-5,.,12
TGTGCCAGCAGCTTAGCGGGAGAGACCCAGTACTTC,CASSLAGETQYF,.,TRBV11-3,TRBJ2-5,.,12
TGTGCCAGCTTTGGAGGGCAGCGGGGCTACACCTTC,CASFGGQRGYTF,.,TRBV6-5,TRBJ1-2,.,12
TGTGCCTGGAGTCAGGGGGGGAATCAGCCCCAGCATTTT,CAWSQGGNQPQHF,TRBD1,TRBV30,TRBJ1-5,.,13
TGTGCCACCAGTGGGTCCGGGACAGGGGCAGGTCAGCCCCAGCATTTT,CATSGSGTGAGQPQHF,TRBD1,TRBV24-1,TRBJ1-5,.,16
TGTGCCAGCTCCCCCCAGGGGGCCGACGGGGCCCAGTACTTC,CASSPQGADGAQYF,TRBD1,TRBV18,TRBJ2-5,.,14
TGTGCCAGCAGTTTTGCAGGGGGAGATGAGCAGTTCTTC,CASSFAGGDEQFF,TRBD1,TRBV6-5,TRBJ2-1,.,13
TGCGCCAGCAGGGGGACTAGCGGGGGCCAAAAATCGTATTTT,CASRGTSGGQKSYF,TRBD2,TRBV5-1,TRBJ2-3,.,14
TGTGCCAGCAGCTTGGGACTAGCGGGAGAATCCGAGCAGTTCTTC,CASSLGLAGESEQFF,TRBD2,TRBV5-4,TRBJ2-1,.,15
TGTGCCAGCAGCTTGGCAGTCGTTGGGGCTTTCTTT,CASSLAVVGAFF,.,TRBV7-2,TRBJ1-1,.,12
TGTGCCAGCAGCTTATTGGGACAGGGCCCTAGTGGAGATGGCTACACCTTC,CASSLLGQGPSGDGYTF,TRBD1,TRBV7-9,TRBJ1-2,.,17
TGCAGCACAGGGGGCGGGGAGACCCAGTACTTC,CSTGGGETQYF,TRBD1,TRBV29-1,TRBJ2-5,.,11
TGTGCCAGCAAGAACAGGTTCCTAAACTATGGCTACACCTTC,CASKNRFLNYGYTF,.,TRBV2,TRBJ1-2,.,14
TGTGCCAGCAGCCAAGATGGTGGTAGCAATCAGCCCCAGCATTTT,CASSQDGGSNQPQHF,.,TRBV3-1/TRBV3-2,TRBJ1-5,.,15